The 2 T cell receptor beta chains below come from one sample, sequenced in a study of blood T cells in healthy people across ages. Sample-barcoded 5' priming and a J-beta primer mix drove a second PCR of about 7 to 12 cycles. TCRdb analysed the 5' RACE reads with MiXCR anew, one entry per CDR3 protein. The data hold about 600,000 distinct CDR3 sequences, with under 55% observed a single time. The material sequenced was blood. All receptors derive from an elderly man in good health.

The CDR3 DNA reads TGTGCCAGCAGTTTTCTAGCGAACACCGGGGAGCTGTTTTTT. It yields the protein CASSFLANTGELFF. V and J are TRBV12-3 or TRBV12-4 and TRBJ2-2; D is undetermined. V shed 3 bases and J shed 0 bases, with 5 bases lying between them. The CDR3 has 14 amino acids.

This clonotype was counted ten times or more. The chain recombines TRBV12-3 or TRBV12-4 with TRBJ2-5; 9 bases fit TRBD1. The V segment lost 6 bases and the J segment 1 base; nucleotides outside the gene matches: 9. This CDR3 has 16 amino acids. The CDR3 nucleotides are TGTGCCAGCAGAAAAGGGCCGGGACAGGGCCAAGAGACCCAGTACTTC. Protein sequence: CASRKGPGQGQETQYF.